Below, 8 T cell receptor beta chains from the same sample are listed, as sequenced in a study of T-cell reconstitution after alpha-beta-depleted transplantation in children. Unique molecular identifiers were incorporated into the prepared TCRbeta library. TCRdb passed the PCR reads through MiXCR, listing each CDR3 protein once. The profile shows some 550,000 distinct CDR3 sequences, roughly 23% of them singletons. The specimen was PBMCs, mostly from graft donor cells, collected 360 days after TCRalphabeta/CD19-depleted stem cell transplant. The receptors come from a boy under two years old who had a stem cell transplant for acute myeloid leukemia, so the T cells may come from the graft donor.

The chain uses TRBV20-1 and TRBJ1-1; possible D gene TRBD1, 6 bases. Germline CDR1 reads DFQATT; CDR2 reads SNEGSKA (reference sequence). The CDR3 has 14 residues. V lost 2 bases and J lost 7, with 17 bases in between. CDR3 nucleotides: TGCAGTGCTAGAACCCTCACAGGGCAGATTGAAGCTTTCTTT. Translating gives CSARTLTGQIEAFF.

This clonotype was seen many times. The chain recombines TRBV4-1 with TRBJ2-2; TRBD2 matches at 7 bases. The CDR3 is 15 amino acids. Germline loops: CDR1 MGHRA, CDR2 YSYEKL. Trimming cost V 1 base and J 9 bases; bases outside gene matches: 8. The CDR3, as DNA: TGCGCCAGCAGCCAAGTGGTCGGGGGGATCAGGGAGCTGTTTTTT. Protein sequence: CASSQVVGGIRELFF.

In its sample, this clonotype was seen many times. The J gene is TRBJ2-7, the V gene TRBV4-3; D unresolved. V was cut by 0 bases and J by 3 bases, with 6 bases left in between. This CDR3 has 13 residues. The V gene's germline CDR1 is LGHNA and CDR2 YSLEER. The CDR3 reads CASSQEVGYEQYF. The CDR3 DNA reads TGCGCCAGCAGCCAAGAAGTGGGCTACGAGCAGTACTTC.

The V and J genes are TRBV20-1 and TRBJ2-4; D not certain. This CDR3 comprises 14 residues. V gave up 1 base and J gave up 0 bases, with 7 bases separating them. Germline-derived CDR1 and CDR2 are DFQATT and SNEGSKA (reference sequence). This CDR3 is CSARVRLAKNIQYF. DNA for the CDR3: TGCAGTGCTAGAGTCAGGCTAGCCAAAAACATTCAGTACTTC.

The rearrangement links TRBV20-1 to TRBJ2-5; D possibly matches TRBD1 or TRBD2 (5 bases each). The V end lost 3 bases, the J end lost 2 bases, and 16 bases lay between the germline ends. The germline gives CDR1 DFQATT, CDR2 SNEGSKA (reference sequence). The CDR3 is 15 amino acids. CDR3 sequence: CSARGVFGNQETQYF. Written as DNA, the CDR3 is TGCAGTGCTAGGGGGGTTTTTGGGAATCAAGAGACCCAGTACTTC.

This clonotype was seen a handful of times. The chain has TRBV9 and TRBJ2-1; D might be TRBD1 or TRBD2, each matching 5 bases. Between the trimmed V and J ends, which lost 4 bases and 3 bases, there was a span of 17 bases. CDR1 and CDR2 from the germline V gene are SGDLS and YYNGEE. The CDR3 covers 16 residues. CDR3 nucleotides: TGTGCCAGCAGCCCCGATACCGGGACCAACTACAATGAGCAGTTCTTC. Translating gives CASSPDTGTNYNEQFF.

This clonotype was counted only a few times. V usage is TRBV12-3 or TRBV12-4 and J usage is TRBJ2-7; TRBD1 aligns across 9 bases. V shed 3 bases and J 6 bases; nucleotides not matched to a gene: 21. The CDR3 has 19 residues. CDR3 protein: CASSFSQTRHRDRALEQYF. The CDR3 DNA reads TGTGCCAGCAGTTTTTCCCAAACACGCCACCGGGACAGGGCCCTCGAGCAGTACTTC.

This clonotype occurred many times. This sequence joins TRBV20-1 and TRBJ2-3; either TRBD1 or TRBD2 may supply D (6 bases each). This CDR3 is 15 amino acids long. CDR1 DFQATT and CDR2 SNEGSKA come from the germline V gene (reference sequence). Trimming shortened V by 7 bases and J by 0 bases, and 17 bases separated the two germline ends. CDR3 sequence reads: CSGKEGGKSTDTQYF. CDR3 bases: TGCAGTGGGAAGGAGGGGGGAAAGAGCACAGATACGCAGTATTTT.